This T cell receptor beta chain was found in a study of T cell responses to AZD1222 COVID-19 vaccine. Study context: The study pooled second doses at about 4 or about 12 weeks. General study points: Clonal diversity may have been underestimated, and the donors were mostly white British, with more females than males.

In regard to this clone: What it binds is unknown.

This CDR3 region has 12 residues. V was cut by 5 bases and J by 0 bases, with 4 bases left in between. The germline V gene has CDR1 SGHVS and CDR2 FNYEAQ. The table came from immunoSEQ multiplex PCR; TCRdb's copy has only in-frame clones and leaves some out. The table has 67,000 or so clones, around 83% seen once. The material sequenced was peripheral blood, taken on day 0 of AZD1222 vaccination. The chain has TRBV7-6 and TRBJ2-5; D unclear. The source of this sequence is an adult in good health. CDR3 sequence reads: CASSGDQETQYF. In nucleotides, the CDR3 is TGTGCCAGCAGCGGGGACCAAGAGACCCAGTACTTC.